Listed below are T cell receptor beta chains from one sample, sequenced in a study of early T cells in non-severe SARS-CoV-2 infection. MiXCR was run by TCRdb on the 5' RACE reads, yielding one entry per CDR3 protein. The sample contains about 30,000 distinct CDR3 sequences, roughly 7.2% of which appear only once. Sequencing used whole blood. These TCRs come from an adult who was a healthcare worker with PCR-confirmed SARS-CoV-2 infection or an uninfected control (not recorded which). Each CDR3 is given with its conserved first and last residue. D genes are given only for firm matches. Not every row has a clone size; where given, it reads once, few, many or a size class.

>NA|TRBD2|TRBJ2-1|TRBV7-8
CASSLGLAGGAVWYEQFF
TGTGCCAGCAGCCTGGGACTAGCGGGGGGCGCCGTTTGGTATGAGCAGTTCTTC
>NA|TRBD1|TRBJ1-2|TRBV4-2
CASSQEWRQGPNYGYTF
TGTGCCAGCAGCCAAGAGTGGAGACAGGGACCTAACTATGGCTACACCTTC
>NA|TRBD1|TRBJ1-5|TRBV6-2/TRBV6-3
CASRPGQGVQPQHF
TGTGCCAGCAGACCGGGACAGGGGGTTCAGCCCCAGCATTTT
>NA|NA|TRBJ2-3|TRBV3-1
CASSQLAGAADTQYF
TGTGCCAGCAGCCAACTCGCTGGGGCCGCTGATACGCAGTATTTT
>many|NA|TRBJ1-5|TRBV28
CASSLRSGAGRQPQHF
TGTGCCAGCAGTTTACGATCGGGAGCAGGTCGGCAGCCCCAGCATTTT
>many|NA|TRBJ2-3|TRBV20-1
CSAPKLAGDTQYF
TGCAGTGCTCCAAAACTTGCTGGGGATACGCAGTATTTT
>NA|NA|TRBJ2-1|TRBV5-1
CATKTSDSGNEQFF
TGCGCCACCAAGACTAGTGATTCGGGCAATGAGCAGTTCTTC
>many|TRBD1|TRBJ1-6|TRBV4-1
CASSLTTGGGYNSPLHF
TGCGCCAGCAGCCTAACGACAGGGGGCGGCTATAATTCACCCCTCCACTTT
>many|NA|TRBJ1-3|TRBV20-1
CSARQALANTIYF
TGCAGTGCTAGACAAGCTCTGGCAAACACCATATATTTT
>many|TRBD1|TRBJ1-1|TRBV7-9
CASSARQGLNTEAFF
TGTGCCAGCAGCGCACGACAGGGGTTGAACACTGAAGCTTTCTTT
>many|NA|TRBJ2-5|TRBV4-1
CASSQGPNYGETQYF
TGCGCCAGCAGCCAAGGACCGAACTACGGAGAGACCCAGTACTTC
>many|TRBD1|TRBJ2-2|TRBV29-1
CSADRGGTGELFF
TGCAGCGCGGACAGGGGAGGCACCGGGGAGCTGTTTTTT
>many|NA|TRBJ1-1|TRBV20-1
CSARARGQHTEAFF
TGCAGTGCTAGAGCGCGAGGACAGCACACTGAAGCTTTCTTT
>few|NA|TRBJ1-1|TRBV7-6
CASSPTRGPNTEAFF
TGTGCCAGCAGCCCCACCCGTGGTCCGAACACTGAAGCTTTCTTT
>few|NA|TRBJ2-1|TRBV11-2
CASSPRGPSSYNEQFF
TGTGCCAGCAGCCCCCGCGGCCCCAGCTCCTACAATGAGCAGTTCTTC
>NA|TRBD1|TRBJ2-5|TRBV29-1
CSVQGQIQETQYF
TGCAGCGTCCAGGGACAGATCCAAGAGACCCAGTACTTC
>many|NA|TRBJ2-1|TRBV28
CASTSAGTAHSYNEQFF
TGTGCCAGCACCTCTGCCGGGACTGCCCACTCCTACAATGAGCAGTTCTTC
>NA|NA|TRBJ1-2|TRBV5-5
CASSLSTANYGYTF
TGTGCCAGCAGCTTATCGACAGCTAACTATGGCTACACCTTC